Each of the 20 T cell receptor beta chains below was sequenced from the same sample in a study of blood T cell repertoires in COVID-19. TCRdb's table, derived via immunoSEQ multiplex PCR, lists solely in-frame clones and lacks some. The sample shows 250,000 or so clones, 80% to 85% of them seen only once. Source material: PBMCs or T cells enriched from blood (not recorded which). The receptor set was obtained from a man aged 50 to 60 who had recovered from COVID-19.

The V gene is TRBV7-2, the J gene TRBJ1-5, with a possible D match to TRBD1 (5 bases). Trimming pared 2 bases from V and 1 base from J, leaving 9 bases between. There are 15 residues in the CDR3. The V gene's germline CDR1 is SGHTA and CDR2 FQGNSA. The CDR3 sequence: CASSLQGGSNQPQHF. CDR3 in DNA: TGTGCCAGCAGCTTACAGGGAGGGAGCAATCAGCCCCAGCATTTT.

The rearrangement links TRBV21-1 to TRBJ2-7; TRBD2, the table's D call, lacks a check against the DNA. TRBV21-1 is tagged as a pseudogene. The length of the CDR3 is 14 residues. Here the CDR3 reads CASITHGRAYEQYF. CDR3 DNA: TGTGCCAGCATCACCCACGGGAGGGCCTACGAGCAGTACTTC.

The rearrangement links TRBV10-2 to TRBJ2-7, with 8 bases aligning to TRBD1. CDR3 length equals 14 residues. The ends lost 8 bases at V and 5 bases at J; junction bases unmatched: 11. Germline V gene lookup returns CDR1 WSHSY and CDR2 SAAADI. The CDR3 sequence: CASLLGQGAHEQYF. The CDR3 DNA sequence: TGCGCCAGCCTCTTGGGCCAGGGGGCCCACGAGCAGTACTTC.

The genes are TRBV18 and TRBJ1-5, with 7 bases aligning to TRBD1. The trim removed 5 bases at V and 1 base at J, leaving 11 bases unmatched. Germline V gene sequence: CDR1 KGHSH, CDR2 LQKENI. The CDR3 length is 17 residues. The CDR3 protein is CASSASPTGNSNQPQHF. For the CDR3, the DNA is TGTGCCAGCTCAGCCTCACCGACAGGGAACAGCAATCAGCCCCAGCATTTT.

The CDR3 here is CASRMGQLGGYTF. In nucleotides, the CDR3 is TGTGCCAGCAGGATGGGACAGTTAGGAGGCTACACCTTC. V and J are TRBV6-5 and TRBJ1-2, with 7 nucleotides matching TRBD1. CDR1 is MNHEY and CDR2 is SVGAGI in the germline V gene. The V gene end was trimmed by 6 bases and the J gene end by 8 bases; junction bases not matched to a gene: 9. The length of the CDR3 is 13 residues.

The CDR3 sequence: CASSEGTAVYSNQPQHF. DNA for the CDR3: TGTGCCAGCAGTGAAGGGACAGCCGTATATAGCAATCAGCCCCAGCATTTT. The chain links TRBV6-1 to TRBJ1-5; D might be TRBD1 (6 bases). Germline values: CDR1 MNHNS, CDR2 SASEGT. The V gene lost 1 base and the J gene lost 0 bases, with 13 bases spanning the gap. There are 17 residues in the CDR3.

The genes are TRBV18 and TRBJ1-6, with TRBD1 as a possible D gene (6 bases). V lost 5 bases, J lost 8 bases, and 10 bases lay in between. The CDR3 consists of 13 residues. Germline assignment: CDR1 KGHSH and CDR2 LQKENI. CDR3 amino acids: CASSANRDSPLHF. CDR3 nucleotide sequence: TGTGCCAGCTCAGCCAACAGGGATTCACCCCTCCACTTT.

The J gene is TRBJ1-2, the V gene TRBV18; TRBD1 matches at 8 bases. V lost 5 bases, J lost 8 bases, and 4 bases stayed unmatched. Germline lookup yields CDR1 KGHSH and CDR2 LQKENI. The CDR3 contains 12 residues. CDR3 region: CASSGQGFGYTF. The CDR3 DNA sequence: TGTGCCAGCTCAGGACAGGGTTTCGGCTACACCTTC.

The genes are TRBV6-5 and TRBJ1-5; TRBD1 might be the D (6 bases). CDR1 and CDR2 (germline): MNHEY, SVGAGI. V dropped 7 bases and J dropped 2 bases, with 12 bases sitting between them. The CDR3 sequence is 14 residues long. The CDR3 coding sequence is TGTGCCAGCATTGGGGGGGCTCGCAATCAGCCCCAGCATTTT. The encoded protein is CASIGGARNQPQHF.

V is TRBV6-2 or TRBV6-3 and J is TRBJ2-1, with TRBD2 matching 8 bases. Germline CDR1 MNHEY, CDR2 SVGEGT. The CDR3 sequence is 17 residues long. V dropped 5 bases and J dropped 4; count of bases not matched to a gene: 13. The CDR3 DNA sequence: TGTGCCAGCAGTCACCGCACCTCCGGGACTAGTTACAATGAGCAGTTCTTC. As protein: CASSHRTSGTSYNEQFF.

This rearrangement joins TRBV6-6 to TRBJ2-6; D uncertain. Deletions cut 5 bases from V and 0 bases from J, with 8 bases between. The CDR3 runs 15 residues. Germline lookup yields CDR1 MNHNY and CDR2 SVGAGI (reference sequence). CDR3 nucleotides: TGTGCCAGCAGTCGACCGGGCTCTGGGGCCAACGTCCTGACTTTC. It translates to CASSRPGSGANVLTF.

The chain employs TRBV9 and TRBJ2-7; the match to TRBD1 covers 10 bases. The CDR3 is 15 amino acids. Germline loops: CDR1 SGDLS, CDR2 YYNGEE. The junction had 6 bases not matched to a gene; V was cut back by 2 bases and J by 4 bases. The CDR3 DNA reads as TGTGCCAGCAGCGTGACCGGGACAGGGGTTTACGAGCAGTACTTC. Protein sequence: CASSVTGTGVYEQYF.

The DNA of the CDR3 is TGTGCCAGCAGTCTACTAAATAGCGGGGCTGGGTACAATGAGCAGTTCTTC. Its translation is CASSLLNSGAGYNEQFF. The rearrangement joins TRBV28 to TRBJ2-1; 8 bases map to TRBD2. After removal of 5 bases from V and 4 bases from J, the junction contained 13 bases not matched to a gene. Germline V gene sequence: CDR1 MDHEN, CDR2 SYDVKM. This CDR3 has 17 residues. Variable domain in full (rest from reference TRBV28 and TRBJ2-1): DVKVTQSSRYLVKRTGEKVFLECVQDMDHENMFWYRQDPGLGLRLIYFSYDVKMKEKGDIPEGYSVSREKKERFSLILESASTNQTSMYLCASSLLNSGAGYNEQFFGPGTRLTVL.

The chain carries TRBV5-5 and TRBJ2-1; unclear D gene. The CDR3 is made up of 15 amino acids. Germline loops: CDR1 SGHKS, CDR2 YYEKEE (reference sequence). With 4 bases removed from V and 0 bases from J, the gap between germline ends came to 11 bases. The CDR3, as DNA: TGTGCCAGCAGCCTTGACACCCGCTCCTACAATGAGCAGTTCTTC. It specifies CASSLDTRSYNEQFF.

The V and J genes are TRBV2 and TRBJ1-5, with D maybe TRBD1 (6 bases). V lost 11 bases and J 2 bases, leaving 13 bases between the germline ends. The V gene's germline CDR1 is SNHLY and CDR2 FYNNEI. The CDR3 extends over 13 amino acids. CDR3 protein: CAVQGGGNQPQHF. The CDR3 nucleotides are TGTGCCGTACAAGGGGGGGGCAATCAGCCCCAGCATTTT.

The V gene is TRBV11-3, the J gene TRBJ2-7, with D tentatively TRBD2 (7 bases). The length of the CDR3 is 13 residues. V was cut by 5 bases and J by 7 bases, with 15 bases left in between. Germline loops: CDR1 SGHNT, CDR2 YENEEA. This CDR3 reads CASSRRGAGEQYF. In DNA form, the CDR3 reads TGTGCCAGCAGCCGCCGGGGGGCGGGGGAGCAGTACTTC.

The rearrangement joins TRBV9 to TRBJ1-2; 7 bases match TRBD1. J lost 4 bases, V lost 4 bases, and 4 bases had no gene match. This CDR3 region has 13 residues. Germline V gene sequence: CDR1 SGDLS, CDR2 YYNGEE. CDR3 in DNA: TGTGCCAGCAGCCCCCGGGACAGCTATGGCTACACCTTC. This encodes CASSPRDSYGYTF.

The sample holds one count of this clone. This sequence joins TRBV6-5 and TRBJ2-3, with 8 bases matching TRBD1. The trim removed 8 bases at V and 0 bases at J, leaving 1 base unmatched. The CDR3 is made up of 13 amino acids. Germline V lookup: CDR1 MNHEY, CDR2 SVGAGI. The CDR3 region has the DNA TGTGCCAGCGGGACAGGCAGCACAGATACGCAGTATTTT. Translating it yields CASGTGSTDTQYF.

Note on this clone: One end of the junction does not line up with germline, which may come from a read error. This chain uses TRBV10-2 with TRBJ2-4; 11 bases are shared with TRBD2. Germline values: CDR1 WSHSY, CDR2 SAAADI. The length of the CDR3 is 13 residues. The DNA of the CDR3 is TGCGCCAGCACTGAGACTAGCGGGGCCATTCAGTACTTC. It yields the protein CASTETSGAIQYF.

The J gene is TRBJ2-7, the V gene TRBV5-1; D possibly corresponds to TRBD1 (5 bases). CDR3 length: 15 residues. V was trimmed by 0 bases and J by 3 bases, leaving 13 bases between them. Germline V gene data show CDR1 as SGHRS and CDR2 as YFSETQ. DNA of the CDR3: TGCGCCAGCAGCTTGGAGCAGGGAATGCTCTACGAGCAGTACTTC. This gives the protein CASSLEQGMLYEQYF.